This TCR beta chain originates from a study of glioma-infiltrating T cells. Study-level background: Sequencing aimed for about 4- to 10-fold coverage of approximately 990,000 peripheral T cells.

This CDR3 is built from 15 residues. The V and J ends lost 5 bases and 8 bases, in that order; junction bases with no gene match: 10. CDR1 is SGHTA and CDR2 is FQGNSA in the germline V gene. Using RNA template, CDR3s of TCR alpha and beta were amplified with iRepertoire arm-PCR. For one-step reverse transcription and amplification, 100-400 ng of tissue mRNA or PBMC total RNA was used. Using its own MiXCR run on the multiplex PCR reads, TCRdb lists one record per CDR3 protein. The table lists about 410,000 distinct CDR3 sequences, around 38% of them singletons. The TCR was taken from a human donor with low-grade glioma or glioblastoma, undergoing nonglioma brain surgery, or in good health (not recorded which). This chain connects TRBV7-2 to TRBJ2-1; 9 nucleotides agree with TRBD2. The material sequenced was glioma tissue, nonneoplastic brain tissue, or PBMCs (not recorded which). In nucleotides, the CDR3 is TGTGCCAGCAGCCTTTGGGCTAGCGGGAAGGATGAGCAGTTCTTC. Translation gives CASSLWASGKDEQFF.